This TCR beta chain was documented in a study of blood T cell repertoires in COVID-19. Participant age was roughly 18 to 100 years, and participants resided in roughly 25 US areas. J lost 0 bases, V lost 4 bases, and 7 bases had no gene match. The CDR3 length is 18 residues. CDR1 is LGHNT and CDR2 is FRNRAP in the germline V gene. In the original processing: How many nucleated cells were present was estimated from reference gene primer amplification. Repertoires were generated with immunoSEQ multiplex PCR, while TCRdb's copy carries only in-frame clones and drops some. That table supplies the V and J calls and clone size; D and trimming were determined from the DNA. Of a few hundred thousand clones listed, over 75% were seen once; the top ten hold 2.5% to 3.5%.

The sequence was collected from a woman in her 30s who had recovered from COVID-19. Sequencing input: PBMCs or T cells enriched from blood (not recorded which). The chain links TRBV12-5 to TRBJ1-6, with 9 nucleotides matching TRBD1. This chain's CDR3 is CASGSVQGAGSYNSPLHF. In DNA, the CDR3 is TGTGCTAGTGGTTCCGTACAGGGGGCGGGCTCCTATAATTCACCCCTCCACTTT.